These 24 T cell receptor beta chains came from one sample sequenced in a study of blood T cell repertoires in COVID-19. Using immunoSEQ multiplex PCR, the repertoire was profiled, and TCRdb retains in-frame clones only, with some absent. The repertoire consists of 90,000 to 100,000 clones, with roughly 85% occurring once and the leading ten covering 38%. Specimen: peripheral blood. Receptors originate from a man at least 80 years old with acute or convalescent COVID-19.

The V and J genes are TRBV19 and TRBJ2-1; 7 bases are a match to TRBD2. The J segment lost 7 bases and the V segment lost 1 base, leaving 10 bases of the junction unmatched. CDR1 is LNHDA, CDR2 SQIVND, per germline (reference sequence). The CDR3 runs to 16 residues. DNA of the CDR3: TGTGCCAGTAGTATAGTGGTGGGAGGGCCTAGAAATGAGCAGTTCTTC. Translating gives CASSIVVGGPRNEQFF.

The chain joins TRBV6-5 to TRBJ1-5; D is uncertain. V gave up 2 bases and J gave up 0 bases, with 11 bases separating them. Germline V lookup: CDR1 MNHEY, CDR2 SVGAGI. The CDR3 extends over 16 amino acids. The CDR3 reads CASSYVPGYSNQPQHF. The DNA of the CDR3 is TGTGCCAGCAGTTACGTTCCAGGATATAGCAATCAGCCCCAGCATTTT.

The gene calls are TRBV2 and TRBJ2-1; tentative D call: TRBD2 (7 bases). The CDR3 is made up of 14 amino acids. V lost 8 bases and J 0 bases, leaving 11 bases between the germline ends. The germline gives CDR1 SNHLY, CDR2 FYNNEI. The CDR3 here is CASGEGGSYNEQFF. Written as DNA, the CDR3 is TGTGCCAGCGGGGAGGGGGGCTCCTACAATGAGCAGTTCTTC.

V and J are TRBV5-1 and TRBJ2-3; TRBD2 matches 13 bases. The germline V gene has CDR1 SGHRS and CDR2 YFSETQ. CDR3 length: 16 residues. V lost 0 bases and J lost 5; bases outside the gene matches: 3. CDR3: CASSLGGLAGRDTQYF. The CDR3 DNA is TGCGCCAGCAGCTTGGGGGGACTAGCGGGACGAGATACGCAGTATTTT.

The chain has TRBV5-4 and TRBJ1-6, with 7 positions matching TRBD1. CDR1 and CDR2 from the germline V gene are SGHNT and YYREEE (reference sequence). The CDR3 runs 15 residues. After removal of 1 base from V and 7 bases from J, the junction contained 5 bases not matched to a gene. The CDR3: CASSLQGGGNSPLHF. CDR3 bases: TGTGCCAGCAGCTTGCAGGGGGGAGGCAATTCACCCCTCCACTTT.

The V and J genes are TRBV3-1 (or the pseudogene TRBV3-2) and TRBJ2-7; 8 nucleotides line up with TRBD2. In germline, CDR1 is LGHDT, CDR2 YNNKEL (reference sequence). The CDR3 covers 19 residues. Trimming removed 0 bases from V and 4 bases from J; junction bases left unmatched: 17. This CDR3 is CASSQDSTGLGGRAYEQYF. In nucleotides, the CDR3 is TGTGCCAGCAGCCAAGATTCGACGGGACTAGGCGGGAGAGCTTACGAGCAGTACTTC.

The CDR3: CASSYSSGLAGDEQYF. The CDR3, as DNA: TGTGCCAGCAGTTACTCGTCGGGACTAGCGGGAGACGAGCAGTACTTC. V and J are TRBV6-5 and TRBJ2-7, with 14 bases that match TRBD2. Trimming removed 0 bases from V and 5 bases from J; junction bases left unmatched: 3. There are 16 residues in the CDR3. In germline, CDR1 is MNHEY, CDR2 SVGAGI.

The V gene is TRBV19, the J gene TRBJ2-3; tentatively, D is TRBD2 (5 bases). This CDR3 region has 12 residues. Germline V lookup: CDR1 LNHDA, CDR2 SQIVND (reference sequence). V was clipped by 3 bases and J by 11 bases, with 12 bases between them. CDR3 region: CASSMGDYRQYF. The CDR3, as DNA: TGTGCCAGTAGTATGGGCGACTACCGGCAGTATTTT. Using reference TRBV19 and TRBJ2-3 for the parts outside the CDR3, the full variable domain is DGGITQSPKYLFRKEGQNVTLSCEQNLNHDAMYWYRQDPGQGLRLIYYSQIVNDFQKGDIAEGYSVSREKKESFPLTVTSAQKNPTAFYLCASSMGDYRQYFGPGTRLTVL.

The chain uses TRBV5-1 and TRBJ2-2, with a tentative D call TRBD1 (6 bases). The germline gives CDR1 SGHRS, CDR2 YFSETQ. CDR3 length: 13 residues. Between the trimmed V and J ends, which lost 4 bases and 5 bases, there was a span of 9 bases. The DNA for the CDR3 is TGCGCCAGCAGCCCCGGACAGACCGGGGAGCTGTTTTTT. It encodes CASSPGQTGELFF.

V usage is TRBV2 and J usage is TRBJ1-6, with 8 nucleotides matching TRBD1. The CDR3 has 18 amino acids. Unmatched junction bases numbered 15, after V lost 2 bases and J lost 9 bases. Germline assignment: CDR1 SNHLY and CDR2 FYNNEI. The CDR3 DNA reads as TGTGCCAGCAGTGAAAGGGGACAGGAACGACCTGCGGGTTCACCCCTCCACTTT. Amino acids: CASSERGQERPAGSPLHF.

The chain has TRBV15 and TRBJ2-2, with 13 bases lining up with TRBD2. The J segment lost 7 bases and the V segment lost 5 bases, leaving 7 bases of the junction unmatched. Per germline, CDR1 LNHNV and CDR2 YYDKDF (reference sequence). This CDR3 comprises 16 residues. As DNA, the CDR3 is TGTGCCACCAGCGGAAGACTAGCGGGAGGAGGCGGGGAGCTGTTTTTT. Its protein product is CATSGRLAGGGGELFF.

This clone appeared once. The V gene is TRBV11-3, the J gene TRBJ2-1, with 8 nucleotides matching TRBD1. The trim removed 0 bases at V and 3 bases at J, leaving 1 base unmatched. The CDR3 consists of 15 residues. The germline CDR1 and CDR2 sequences are SGHNT and YENEEA. The chain's CDR3 is CASSLDTGGYNEQFF. The DNA for the CDR3 is TGTGCCAGCAGCTTAGACACAGGGGGCTACAATGAGCAGTTCTTC.

This clone was counted only a few times. The chain employs TRBV7-2 and TRBJ2-5; 7 bases fit TRBD2. The CDR3 totals 14 residues. Germline CDR1 SGHTA, CDR2 FQGNSA. The ends lost 5 bases at V and 6 bases at J; junction bases unmatched: 9. CDR3 region: CASSRAGEEQTQYF. For the CDR3, the DNA is TGTGCCAGCAGCCGGGCGGGGGAGGAGCAGACCCAGTACTTC.

V is TRBV27 and J is TRBJ1-1; TRBD1 matches 9 bases. CDR3 length: 16 residues. Germline values: CDR1 MNHEY, CDR2 SMNVEV (reference sequence). This CDR3 reads CVASGTGFTSNTEAFF. CDR3 DNA sequence: TGTGTCGCTTCGGGGACAGGGTTTACCTCGAACACTGAAGCTTTCTTT.

V usage is TRBV9 and J usage is TRBJ2-1; tentative D call: TRBD2 (6 bases). This CDR3 spans 16 amino acids. The germline V gene encodes CDR1 SGDLS and CDR2 YYNGEE. The V and J ends lost 3 bases and 0 bases respectively, with 13 bases between them. The CDR3 here is CASSAAGSPSYNEQFF. The DNA of the CDR3 is TGTGCCAGCAGCGCAGCCGGGAGCCCCTCCTACAATGAGCAGTTCTTC.

The V gene is TRBV6-5, the J gene TRBJ2-4; perhaps TRBD1 as D (6 bases). Germline CDR1 MNHEY, CDR2 SVGAGI. V was cut by 5 bases and J by 3 bases, with 11 bases left in between. This CDR3 spans 14 amino acids. DNA of the CDR3: TGTGCCAGCAGTAAACAGGGTGGCAAAAACATTCAGTACTTC. This codes for CASSKQGGKNIQYF.

The chain is built from TRBV28 and TRBJ2-2; D unclear. There are 14 residues in the CDR3. V was pared by 10 bases and J by 3 bases, with 15 bases between. Germline CDR1 MDHEN, CDR2 SYDVKM. The CDR3 loop is CATPSSEDTGELFF. DNA of the CDR3: TGTGCCACCCCGTCCAGTGAAGACACCGGGGAGCTGTTTTTT.

In its sample, this clone was seen a few times. V gene TRBV19 combines with J gene TRBJ2-5; 11 nucleotides line up with TRBD2. The germline gives CDR1 LNHDA, CDR2 SQIVND (reference sequence). Trimming at V came to 5 bases and at J to 4 bases, leaving 9 bases not matched to a gene. The CDR3 runs 16 residues. CDR3 sequence (DNA): TGTGCCAGTAGTCGTACCACTAGCGGGAGTGGAGAGACCCAGTACTTC. This gives the protein CASSRTTSGSGETQYF. Full variable domain (missing parts from reference TRBV19 and TRBJ2-5): DGGITQSPKYLFRKEGQNVTLSCEQNLNHDAMYWYRQDPGQGLRLIYYSQIVNDFQKGDIAEGYSVSREKKESFPLTVTSAQKNPTAFYLCASSRTTSGSGETQYFGPGTRLLVL.

This clone was seen more than once but under ten times. The chain recombines TRBV27 with TRBJ1-6; D is possibly TRBD1 (5 bases). The V gene lost 6 bases and the J gene lost 5 bases, with 14 bases spanning the gap. The CDR3 has 15 amino acids. From germline, CDR1 is MNHEY and CDR2 SMNVEV (reference sequence). The DNA for the CDR3 is TGTGCCAGCAGACCACAGGAATCTCATAATTCACCCCTCCACTTT. Amino acid sequence: CASRPQESHNSPLHF.

V gene TRBV19 combines with J gene TRBJ2-3; 8 nucleotides line up with TRBD2. Per germline, CDR1 LNHDA and CDR2 SQIVND (reference sequence). The CDR3 totals 18 residues. With 5 bases clipped from V and 2 bases from J, the junction kept 15 bases outside the gene matches. In DNA form, the CDR3 reads TGTGCCAGTAGTTCCCGGGGGGGCAGCGGACCGAACACAGATACGCAGTATTTT. Amino acid sequence: CASSSRGGSGPNTDTQYF.

The chain combines TRBV18 with TRBJ2-1; maybe TRBD1 (6 bases). Per the germline V gene, CDR1 is KGHSH and CDR2 is LQKENI. V shed 3 bases and J shed 0 bases, with 6 bases lying between them. This CDR3 has 14 residues. As DNA, the CDR3 is TGTGCCAGCTCACCGGACAGCTCCTACAATGAGCAGTTCTTC. Amino acid sequence: CASSPDSSYNEQFF. Looking up the rest from reference TRBV18 and TRBJ2-1 gives the full variable domain: NAGVMQNPRHLVRRRGQEARLRCSPMKGHSHVYWYRQLPEEGLKFMVYLQKENIIDESGMPKERFSAEFPKEGPSILRIQQVVRGDSAAYFCASSPDSSYNEQFFGPGTRLTVL.

The chain uses TRBV9 and TRBJ1-2; a weak D match, TRBD1 (5 bases). Trimming pared 4 bases from V and 4 bases from J, leaving 17 bases between. Germline V gene lookup returns CDR1 SGDLS and CDR2 YYNGEE. The CDR3 runs 15 residues. Here the CDR3 DNA reads TGTGCCAGCAGCCCCAGCCGGGGGATCGGCTATGGCTACACCTTC. Its translation: CASSPSRGIGYGYTF. Looking up the rest from reference TRBV9 and TRBJ1-2 gives the full variable domain: DSGVTQTPKHLITATGQRVTLRCSPRSGDLSVYWYQQSLDQGLQFLIQYYNGEERAKGNILERFSAQQFPDLHSELNLSSLELGDSALYFCASSPSRGIGYGYTFGSGTRLTVV.

The rearrangement links TRBV7-9 to TRBJ2-1; perhaps TRBD2 as D (6 bases). The CDR3 extends over 15 amino acids. The V end was cut by 2 bases, the J end by 5 bases, with 13 bases between. Per germline, CDR1 SEHNR and CDR2 FQNEAQ (reference sequence). The CDR3 spells CASSLHGGLDNEQFF. The CDR3 nucleotides are TGTGCCAGCAGCTTACACGGGGGTCTTGACAATGAGCAGTTCTTC.

This chain links TRBV28 with TRBJ2-3, with a tentative D call TRBD2 (5 bases). Germline V gene data show CDR1 as MDHEN and CDR2 as SYDVKM. The V end was cut by 5 bases, the J end by 2 bases, with 11 bases between. This CDR3 has 14 residues. For the CDR3, the DNA is TGTGCCAGCAGTGCGGGCACAACCACAGATACGCAGTATTTT. This sequence encodes CASSAGTTTDTQYF. Combining the CDR3 with reference TRBV28 and TRBJ2-3 gives the whole variable domain DVKVTQSSRYLVKRTGEKVFLECVQDMDHENMFWYRQDPGLGLRLIYFSYDVKMKEKGDIPEGYSVSREKKERFSLILESASTNQTSMYLCASSAGTTTDTQYFGPGTRLTVL.